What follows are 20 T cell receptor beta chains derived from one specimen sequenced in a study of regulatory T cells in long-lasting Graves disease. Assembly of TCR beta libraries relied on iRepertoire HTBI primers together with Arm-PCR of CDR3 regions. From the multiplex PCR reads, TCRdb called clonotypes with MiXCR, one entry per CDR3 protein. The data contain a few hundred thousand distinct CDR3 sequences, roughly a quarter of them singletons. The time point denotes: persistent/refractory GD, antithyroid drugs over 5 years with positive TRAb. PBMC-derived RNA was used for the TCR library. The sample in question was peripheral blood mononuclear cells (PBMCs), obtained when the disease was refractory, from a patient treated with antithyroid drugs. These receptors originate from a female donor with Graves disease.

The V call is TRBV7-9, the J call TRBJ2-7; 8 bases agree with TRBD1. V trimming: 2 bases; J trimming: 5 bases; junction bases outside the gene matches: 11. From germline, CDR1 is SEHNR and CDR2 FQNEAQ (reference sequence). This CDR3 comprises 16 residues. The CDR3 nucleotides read TGTGCCAGCAGCTTAACTTTGTACAGGGGGTCGGACGAGCAGTACTTC. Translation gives CASSLTLYRGSDEQYF.

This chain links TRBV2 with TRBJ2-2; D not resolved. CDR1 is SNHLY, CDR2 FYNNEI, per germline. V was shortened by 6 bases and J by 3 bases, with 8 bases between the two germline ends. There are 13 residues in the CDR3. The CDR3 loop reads CASSLYHTGELFF. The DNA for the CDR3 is TGTGCCAGCAGCTTATATCACACCGGGGAGCTGTTTTTT. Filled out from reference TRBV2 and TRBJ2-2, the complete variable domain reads EPEVTQTPSHQVTQMGQEVILRCVPISNHLYFYWYRQILGQKVEFLVSFYNNEISEKSEIFDDQFSVERPDGSNFTLKIRSTKLEDSAMYFCASSLYHTGELFFGEGSRLTVL.

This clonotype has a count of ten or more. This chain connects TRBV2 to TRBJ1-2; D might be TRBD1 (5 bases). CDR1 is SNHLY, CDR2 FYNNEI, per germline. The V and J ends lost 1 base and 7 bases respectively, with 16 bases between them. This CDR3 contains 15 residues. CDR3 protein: CASSEEWEGLSGYTF. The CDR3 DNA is TGTGCCAGCAGTGAAGAATGGGAGGGGCTTTCTGGCTACACCTTC.

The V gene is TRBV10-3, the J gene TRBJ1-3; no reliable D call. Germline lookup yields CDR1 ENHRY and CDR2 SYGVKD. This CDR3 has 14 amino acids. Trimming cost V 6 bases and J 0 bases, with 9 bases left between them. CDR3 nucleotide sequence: TGTGCCATCAGCCGCGAGAACTCTGGAAACACCATATATTTT. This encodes CAISRENSGNTIYF.

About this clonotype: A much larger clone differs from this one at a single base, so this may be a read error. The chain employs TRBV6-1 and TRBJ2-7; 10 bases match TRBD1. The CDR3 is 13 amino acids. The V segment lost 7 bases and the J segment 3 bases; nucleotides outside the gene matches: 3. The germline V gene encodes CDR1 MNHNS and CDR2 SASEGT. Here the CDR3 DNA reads TGTGCCAGCATCCGGGACAGGGGCTACGAGCAGTACTTC. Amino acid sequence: CASIRDRGYEQYF.

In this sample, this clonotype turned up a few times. The CDR3 protein is CASSYGRDSVNYGYTF. The CDR3, as DNA: TGTGCCAGCAGTTACGGAAGGGACAGCGTCAACTATGGCTACACCTTC. The V and J genes are TRBV6-5 and TRBJ1-2; 7 nucleotides agree with TRBD1. This CDR3 is 16 amino acids long. With 2 bases clipped from V and 2 bases from J, the junction kept 8 bases outside the gene matches. The germline V gene has CDR1 MNHEY and CDR2 SVGAGI.

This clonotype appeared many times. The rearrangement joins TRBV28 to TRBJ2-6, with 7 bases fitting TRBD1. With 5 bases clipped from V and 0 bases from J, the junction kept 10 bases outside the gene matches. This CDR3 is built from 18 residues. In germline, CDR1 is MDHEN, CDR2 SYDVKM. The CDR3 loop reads CASSIPDRVLSGANVLTF. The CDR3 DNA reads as TGTGCCAGCAGTATTCCTGACAGGGTACTCTCTGGGGCCAACGTCCTGACTTTC.

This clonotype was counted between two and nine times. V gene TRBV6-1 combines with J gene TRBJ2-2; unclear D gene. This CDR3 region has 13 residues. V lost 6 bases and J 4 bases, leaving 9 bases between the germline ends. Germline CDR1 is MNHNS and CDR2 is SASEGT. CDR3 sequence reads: CASRATITGELFF. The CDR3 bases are TGTGCCAGCAGGGCTACGATCACCGGGGAGCTGTTTTTT.

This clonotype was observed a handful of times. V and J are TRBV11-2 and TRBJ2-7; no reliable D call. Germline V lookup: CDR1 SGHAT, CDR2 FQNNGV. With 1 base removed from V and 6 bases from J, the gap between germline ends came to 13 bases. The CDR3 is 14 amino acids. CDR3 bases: TGTGCCAGCAGCTTAGTTCTGGGTGCCTCCGAGCAGTACTTC. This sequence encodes CASSLVLGASEQYF.

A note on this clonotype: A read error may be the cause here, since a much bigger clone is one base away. In DNA form, the CDR3 reads TGTGCCGGCAGTTACTCTATCCAGGGCGGCTATGGCTACACCTTC. Translating gives CAGSYSIQGGYGYTF. The rearrangement uses TRBV6-5 and TRBJ1-2, with a tentative D call TRBD1 (5 bases). Germline V gene sequence: CDR1 MNHEY, CDR2 SVGAGI. There are 15 residues in the CDR3.

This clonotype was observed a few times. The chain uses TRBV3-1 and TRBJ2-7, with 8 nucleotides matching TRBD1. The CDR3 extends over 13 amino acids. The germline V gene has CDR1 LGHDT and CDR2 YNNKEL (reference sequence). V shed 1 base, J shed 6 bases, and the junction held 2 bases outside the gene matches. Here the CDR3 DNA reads TGTGCCAGCAGCCAAGGGGACAGGACCGAGCAGTACTTC. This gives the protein CASSQGDRTEQYF.

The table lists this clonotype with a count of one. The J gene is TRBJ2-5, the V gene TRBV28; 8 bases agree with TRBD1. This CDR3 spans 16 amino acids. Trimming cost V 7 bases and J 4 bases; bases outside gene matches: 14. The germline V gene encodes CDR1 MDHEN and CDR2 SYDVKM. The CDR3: CASKTDRDRRPETQYF. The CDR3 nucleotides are TGTGCCAGCAAGACCGATAGGGACAGGCGCCCAGAGACCCAGTACTTC.

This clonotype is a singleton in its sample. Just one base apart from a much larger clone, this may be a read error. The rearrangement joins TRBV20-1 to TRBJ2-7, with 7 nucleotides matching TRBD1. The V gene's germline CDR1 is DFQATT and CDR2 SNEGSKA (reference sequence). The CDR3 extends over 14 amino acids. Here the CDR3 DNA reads TGCAGTGCTAGACCTACGGACAGGCTTGGGGAGCGGTACTTC. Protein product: CSARPTDRLGERYF.

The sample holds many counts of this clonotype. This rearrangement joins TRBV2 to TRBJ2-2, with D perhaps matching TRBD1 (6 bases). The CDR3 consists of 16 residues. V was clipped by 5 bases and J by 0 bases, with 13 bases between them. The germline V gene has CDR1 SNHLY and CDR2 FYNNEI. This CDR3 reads CASSQPRTANTGELFF. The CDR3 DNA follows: TGTGCCAGCAGTCAGCCGAGGACAGCGAACACCGGGGAGCTGTTTTTT.

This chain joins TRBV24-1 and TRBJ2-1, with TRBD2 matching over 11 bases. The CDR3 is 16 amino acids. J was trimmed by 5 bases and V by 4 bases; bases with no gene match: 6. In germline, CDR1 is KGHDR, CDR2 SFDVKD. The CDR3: CATSDAGLAVDNEQFF. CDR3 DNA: TGTGCCACCAGTGACGCGGGACTAGCGGTAGACAATGAGCAGTTCTTC.

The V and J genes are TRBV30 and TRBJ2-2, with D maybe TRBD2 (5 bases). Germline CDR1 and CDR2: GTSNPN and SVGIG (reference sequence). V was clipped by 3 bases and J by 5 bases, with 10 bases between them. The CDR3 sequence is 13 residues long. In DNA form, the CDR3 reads TGTGCCTGGAGGGTTCCGGGAACCGGGGAGCTGTTTTTT. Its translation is CAWRVPGTGELFF.

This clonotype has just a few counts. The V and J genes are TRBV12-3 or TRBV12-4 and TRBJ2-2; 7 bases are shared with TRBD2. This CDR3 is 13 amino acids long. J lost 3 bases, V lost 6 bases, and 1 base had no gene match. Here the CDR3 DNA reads TGTGCCAGCAGACTAGCGTACACCGGGGAGCTGTTTTTT. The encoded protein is CASRLAYTGELFF.

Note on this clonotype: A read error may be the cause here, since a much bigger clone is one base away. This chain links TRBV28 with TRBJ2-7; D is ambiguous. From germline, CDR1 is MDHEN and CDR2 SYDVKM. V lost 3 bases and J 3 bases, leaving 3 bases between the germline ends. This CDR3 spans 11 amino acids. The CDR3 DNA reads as TGTGCCAGCAGTTTTTTCTACGAGCAGTACTTC. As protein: CASSFFYEQYF.

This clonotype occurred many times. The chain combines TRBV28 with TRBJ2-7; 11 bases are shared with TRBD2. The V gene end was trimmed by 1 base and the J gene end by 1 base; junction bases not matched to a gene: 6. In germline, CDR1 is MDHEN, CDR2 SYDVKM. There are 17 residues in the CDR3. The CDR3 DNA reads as TGTGCCAGCAGTTTATTAGCGGGAGGGATAACATCCTACGAGCAGTACTTC. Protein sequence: CASSLLAGGITSYEQYF.

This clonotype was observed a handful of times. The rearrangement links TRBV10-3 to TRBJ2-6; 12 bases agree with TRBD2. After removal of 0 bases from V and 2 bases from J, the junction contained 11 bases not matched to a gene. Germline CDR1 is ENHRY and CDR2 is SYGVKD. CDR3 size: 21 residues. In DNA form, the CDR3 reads TGTGCCATCAGTGAGTCCCCCAAGACTAGCGGGAGTTCGCCTGGGGCCAACGTCCTGACTTTC. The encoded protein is CAISESPKTSGSSPGANVLTF.